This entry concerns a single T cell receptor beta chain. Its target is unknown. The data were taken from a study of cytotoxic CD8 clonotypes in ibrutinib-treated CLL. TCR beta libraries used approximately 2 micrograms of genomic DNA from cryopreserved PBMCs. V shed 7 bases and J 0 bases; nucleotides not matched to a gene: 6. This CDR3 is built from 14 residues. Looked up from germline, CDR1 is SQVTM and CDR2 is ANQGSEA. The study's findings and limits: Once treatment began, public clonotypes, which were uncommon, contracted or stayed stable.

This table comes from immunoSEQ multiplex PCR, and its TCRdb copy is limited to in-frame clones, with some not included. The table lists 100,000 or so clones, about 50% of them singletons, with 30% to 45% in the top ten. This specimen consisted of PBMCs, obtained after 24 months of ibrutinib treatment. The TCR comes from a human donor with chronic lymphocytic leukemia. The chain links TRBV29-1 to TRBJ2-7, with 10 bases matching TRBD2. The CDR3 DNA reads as TGCAGCGCGATCTTAGCGGGGGGCTCCTACGAGCAGTACTTC. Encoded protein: CSAILAGGSYEQYF.